This TCR beta chain derives from a study of human T cells and chemical hapten exposure. On the study more broadly: Small pooled library volume differences chiefly drove per-sample TCR yield variation.

About this clonotype: What it binds is not known.

From the RACE reads, TCRdb called clonotypes with MiXCR, one entry per CDR3 protein. There are around 120,000 distinct CDR3 sequences in the sample; 9.5% to 11% occur only once, and roughly 3.2% lies in the top ten. Study results and caveats: Higher patch test scores went with higher counts of PT1 expanded TCRs.

The time point was: patch test 1, 2 weeks after DPC sensitization. Documented treatment: therapeutic diphenylcyclopropenone sensitization with weekly scalp DPC. Participating donors were patients with alopecia, aged 18 to 70 years, considered appropriate candidates for DPC. The sequence was obtained from a woman aged 35 to 49 with alopecia areata. Some clones in this sample may be carry-over from other donors' samples. The sequences come from whole blood, collected in connection with sensitization to the hapten diphenylcyclopropenone (DPC).

The CDR3 coding sequence is TGCGCCAGCAGCCAAGACGATTCGGGGGTTCCCTACAATGAGCAGTTCTTC. Its translation is CASSQDDSGVPYNEQFF. The chain uses TRBV4-1 and TRBJ2-1, with D possibly being TRBD2 (6 bases). The V end lost 0 bases, the J end lost 2 bases, and 14 bases lay between the germline ends. Germline lookup yields CDR1 MGHRA and CDR2 YSYEKL. The CDR3 runs 17 residues.